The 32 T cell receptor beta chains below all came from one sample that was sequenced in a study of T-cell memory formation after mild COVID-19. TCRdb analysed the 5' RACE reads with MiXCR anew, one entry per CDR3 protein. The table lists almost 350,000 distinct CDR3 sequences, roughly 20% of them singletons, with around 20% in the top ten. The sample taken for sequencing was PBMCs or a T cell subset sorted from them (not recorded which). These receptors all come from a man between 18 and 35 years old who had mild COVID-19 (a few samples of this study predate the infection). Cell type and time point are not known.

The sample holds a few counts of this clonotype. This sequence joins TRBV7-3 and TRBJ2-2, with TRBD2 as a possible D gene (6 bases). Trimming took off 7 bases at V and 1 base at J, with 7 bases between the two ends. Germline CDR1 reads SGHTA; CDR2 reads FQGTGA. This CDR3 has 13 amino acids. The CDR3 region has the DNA TGTGCCAGCACGCGGGGGAACACCGGGGAGCTGTTTTTT. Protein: CASTRGNTGELFF.

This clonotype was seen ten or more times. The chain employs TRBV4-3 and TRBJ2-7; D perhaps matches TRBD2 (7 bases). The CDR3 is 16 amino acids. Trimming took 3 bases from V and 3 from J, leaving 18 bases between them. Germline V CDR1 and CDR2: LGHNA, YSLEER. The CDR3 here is CASSHARGGDSYEQYF. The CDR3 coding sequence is TGCGCCAGCAGCCACGCCCGAGGGGGGGATAGCTACGAGCAGTACTTC.

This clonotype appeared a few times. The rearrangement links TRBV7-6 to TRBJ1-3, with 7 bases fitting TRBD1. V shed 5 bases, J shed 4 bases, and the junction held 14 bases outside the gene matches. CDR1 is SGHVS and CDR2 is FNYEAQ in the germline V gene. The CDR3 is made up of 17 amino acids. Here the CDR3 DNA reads TGTGCCAGCAGCCCCGTCCCGACAGGGTCGACGGGAAACACCATATATTTT. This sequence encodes CASSPVPTGSTGNTIYF.

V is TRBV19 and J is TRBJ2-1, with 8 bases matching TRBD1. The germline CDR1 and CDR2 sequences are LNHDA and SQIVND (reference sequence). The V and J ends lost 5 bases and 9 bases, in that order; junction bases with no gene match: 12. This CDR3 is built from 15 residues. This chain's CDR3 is CASSPVPGGWVEQFF. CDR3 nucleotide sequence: TGTGCCAGTAGTCCTGTGCCAGGGGGCTGGGTTGAGCAGTTCTTC. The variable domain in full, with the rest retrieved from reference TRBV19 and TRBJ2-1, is DGGITQSPKYLFRKEGQNVTLSCEQNLNHDAMYWYRQDPGQGLRLIYYSQIVNDFQKGDIAEGYSVSREKKESFPLTVTSAQKNPTAFYLCASSPVPGGWVEQFFGPGTRLTVL.

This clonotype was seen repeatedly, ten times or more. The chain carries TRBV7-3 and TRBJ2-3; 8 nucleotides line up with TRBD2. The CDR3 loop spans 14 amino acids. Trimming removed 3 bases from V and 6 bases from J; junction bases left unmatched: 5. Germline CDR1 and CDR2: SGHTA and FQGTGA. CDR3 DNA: TGTGCCAGCAGCTTTCAGACTAGCGCCGATACGCAGTATTTT. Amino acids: CASSFQTSADTQYF. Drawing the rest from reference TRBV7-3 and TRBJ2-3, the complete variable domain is GAGVSQTPSNKVTEKGKYVELRCDPISGHTALYWYRQSLGQGPEFLIYFQGTGAADDSGLPNDRFFAVRPEGSVSTLKIQRTERGDSAVYLCASSFQTSADTQYFGPGTRLTVL.

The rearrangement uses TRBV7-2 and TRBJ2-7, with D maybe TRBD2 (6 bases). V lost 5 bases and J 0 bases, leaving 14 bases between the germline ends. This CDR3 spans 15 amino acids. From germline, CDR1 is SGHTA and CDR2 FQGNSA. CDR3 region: CASSAGLLSSYEQYF. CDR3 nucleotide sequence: TGTGCCAGCAGCGCGGGACTCCTGAGCTCCTACGAGCAGTACTTC.

The CDR3 sequence is CASSQDEGGEQFF. The DNA for the CDR3 is TGCGCCAGCAGCCAAGATGAGGGGGGTGAGCAGTTCTTC. The chain links TRBV4-1 to TRBJ2-1; D possibly matches TRBD1 or TRBD2 (6 bases each). V lost 0 bases to trimming and J lost 9 bases, with 9 bases between them. Looked up from germline, CDR1 is MGHRA and CDR2 is YSYEKL. This CDR3 spans 13 amino acids.

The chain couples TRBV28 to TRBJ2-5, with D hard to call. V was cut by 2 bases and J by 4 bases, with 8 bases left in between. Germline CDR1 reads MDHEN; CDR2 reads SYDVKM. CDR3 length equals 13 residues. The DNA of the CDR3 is TGTGCCAGCAGTTTACCAGAAATAGAGACCCAGTACTTC. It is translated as CASSLPEIETQYF.

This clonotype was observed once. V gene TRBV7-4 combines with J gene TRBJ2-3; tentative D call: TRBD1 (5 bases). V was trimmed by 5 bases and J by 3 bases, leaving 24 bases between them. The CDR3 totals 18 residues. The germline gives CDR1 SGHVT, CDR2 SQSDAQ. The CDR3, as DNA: TGTGCCAGCAGCCCAGCCGGGCTTCCAAGGGGCACTACAGATACGCAGTATTTT. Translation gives CASSPAGLPRGTTDTQYF.

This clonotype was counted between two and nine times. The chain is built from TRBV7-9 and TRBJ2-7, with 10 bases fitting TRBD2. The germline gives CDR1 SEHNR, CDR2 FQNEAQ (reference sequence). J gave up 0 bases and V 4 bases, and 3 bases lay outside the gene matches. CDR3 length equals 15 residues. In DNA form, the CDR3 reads TGTGCCAGCAGCTCTACTAGCGGGGTCTCCTACGAGCAGTACGTC. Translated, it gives CASSSTSGVSYEQYV.

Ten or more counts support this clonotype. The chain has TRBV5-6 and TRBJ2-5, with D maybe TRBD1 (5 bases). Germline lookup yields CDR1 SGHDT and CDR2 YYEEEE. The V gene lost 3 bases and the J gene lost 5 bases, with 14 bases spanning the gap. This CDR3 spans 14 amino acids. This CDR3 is CASSSLTVGETQYF. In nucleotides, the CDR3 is TGTGCCAGCAGCTCTTTGACAGTGGGGGAGACCCAGTACTTC.

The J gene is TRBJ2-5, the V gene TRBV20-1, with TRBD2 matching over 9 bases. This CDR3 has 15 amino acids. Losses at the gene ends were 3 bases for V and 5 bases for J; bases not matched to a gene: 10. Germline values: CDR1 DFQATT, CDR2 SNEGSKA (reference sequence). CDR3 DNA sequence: TGCAGTGCTAGTGGGGGGACTAGCATCCGGGAGACCCAGTACTTC. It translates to CSASGGTSIRETQYF.

Here the CDR3 DNA reads TGTGCCAGCAGCTTAGAATCCGGGACGCAAGGGAGGGAGACCCAGTACTTC. Its protein product is CASSLESGTQGRETQYF. This chain connects TRBV7-8 to TRBJ2-5, with D tentatively TRBD2 (6 bases). Germline V gene sequence: CDR1 SGHVS, CDR2 FQNEAQ. The CDR3 loop spans 17 amino acids. Between the trimmed V and J ends, which lost 1 base and 5 bases, there was a span of 20 bases.

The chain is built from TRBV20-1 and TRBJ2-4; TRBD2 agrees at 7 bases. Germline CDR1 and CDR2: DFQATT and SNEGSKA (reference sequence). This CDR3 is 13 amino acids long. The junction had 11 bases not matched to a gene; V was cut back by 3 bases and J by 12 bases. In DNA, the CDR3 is TGCAGTGCTAGTAACCCGGGGGGACTAAATCAGTACTTC. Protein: CSASNPGGLNQYF.

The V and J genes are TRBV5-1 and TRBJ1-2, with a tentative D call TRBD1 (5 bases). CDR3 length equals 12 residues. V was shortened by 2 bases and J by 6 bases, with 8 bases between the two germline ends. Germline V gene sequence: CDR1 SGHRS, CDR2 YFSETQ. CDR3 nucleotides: TGCGCCAGCAGCTTTGACAGCCATGGCTACACCTTC. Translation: CASSFDSHGYTF.

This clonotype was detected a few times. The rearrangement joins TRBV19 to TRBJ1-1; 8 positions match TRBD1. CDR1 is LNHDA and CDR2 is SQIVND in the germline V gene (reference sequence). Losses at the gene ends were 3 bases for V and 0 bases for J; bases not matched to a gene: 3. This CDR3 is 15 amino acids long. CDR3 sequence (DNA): TGTGCCAGTAGTATCCGGGGACAGGTGAACACTGAAGCTTTCTTT. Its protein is CASSIRGQVNTEAFF.

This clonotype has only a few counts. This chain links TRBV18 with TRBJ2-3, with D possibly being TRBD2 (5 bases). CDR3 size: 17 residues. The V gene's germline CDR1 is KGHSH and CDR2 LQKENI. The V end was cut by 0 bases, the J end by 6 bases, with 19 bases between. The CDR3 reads CASSPPVRAPGSDTQYF. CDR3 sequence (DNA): TGTGCCAGCTCACCACCGGTGCGGGCGCCTGGTTCGGATACGCAGTATTTT. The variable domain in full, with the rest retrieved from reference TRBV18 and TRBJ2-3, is NAGVMQNPRHLVRRRGQEARLRCSPMKGHSHVYWYRQLPEEGLKFMVYLQKENIIDESGMPKERFSAEFPKEGPSILRIQQVVRGDSAAYFCASSPPVRAPGSDTQYFGPGTRLTVL.

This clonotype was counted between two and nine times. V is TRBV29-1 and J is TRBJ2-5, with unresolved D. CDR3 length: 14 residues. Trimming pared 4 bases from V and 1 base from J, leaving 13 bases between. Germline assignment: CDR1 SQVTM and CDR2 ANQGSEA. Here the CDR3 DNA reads TGCAGCGTTGGTAGTTCCCGAGGCCAAGAGACCCAGTACTTC. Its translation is CSVGSSRGQETQYF.

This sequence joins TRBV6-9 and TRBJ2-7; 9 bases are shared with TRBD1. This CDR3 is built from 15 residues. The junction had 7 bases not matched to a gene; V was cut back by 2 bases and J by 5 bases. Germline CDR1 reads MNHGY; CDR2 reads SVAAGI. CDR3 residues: CASSYRGQGCHEQYF. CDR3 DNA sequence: TGTGCCAGCAGTTATAGGGGACAGGGATGCCACGAGCAGTACTTC.

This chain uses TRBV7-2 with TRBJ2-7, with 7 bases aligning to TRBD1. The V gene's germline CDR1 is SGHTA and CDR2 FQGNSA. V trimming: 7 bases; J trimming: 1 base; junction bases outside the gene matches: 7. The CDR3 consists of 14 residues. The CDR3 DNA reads TGTGCCAGCACCCCAGGGGGTCAGTCCTACGAGCAGTACTTC. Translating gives CASTPGGQSYEQYF.

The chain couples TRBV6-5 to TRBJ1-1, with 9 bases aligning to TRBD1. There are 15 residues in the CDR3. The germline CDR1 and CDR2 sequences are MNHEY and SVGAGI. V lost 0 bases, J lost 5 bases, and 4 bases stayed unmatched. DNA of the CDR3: TGTGCCAGCAGTTACTCGAGGACAGGGGATACTGAAGCTTTCTTT. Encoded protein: CASSYSRTGDTEAFF.

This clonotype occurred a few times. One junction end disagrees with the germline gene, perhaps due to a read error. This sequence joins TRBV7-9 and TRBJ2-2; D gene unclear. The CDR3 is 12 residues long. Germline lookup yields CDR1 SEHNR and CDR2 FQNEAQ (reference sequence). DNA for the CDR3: TGTGCCGGCAGCTTGGGGTCGGGGGAGCTGTTTTTT. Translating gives CAGSLGSGELFF.

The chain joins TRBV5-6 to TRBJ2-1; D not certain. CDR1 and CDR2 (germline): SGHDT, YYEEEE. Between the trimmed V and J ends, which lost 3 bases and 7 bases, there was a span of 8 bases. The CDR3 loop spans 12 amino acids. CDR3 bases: TGTGCCAGCAGCTCGGTGCGGAATGAGCAGTTCTTC. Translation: CASSSVRNEQFF.

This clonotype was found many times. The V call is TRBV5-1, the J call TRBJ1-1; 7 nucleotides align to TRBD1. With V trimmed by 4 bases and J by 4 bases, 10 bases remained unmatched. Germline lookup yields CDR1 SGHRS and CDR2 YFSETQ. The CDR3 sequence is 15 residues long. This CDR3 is CASSVTGTVGTEAFF. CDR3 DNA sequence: TGCGCCAGCAGCGTTACCGGGACAGTGGGCACTGAAGCTTTCTTT. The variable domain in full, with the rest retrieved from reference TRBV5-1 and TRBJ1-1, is KAGVTQTPRYLIKTRGQQVTLSCSPISGHRSVSWYQQTPGQGLQFLFEYFSETQRNKGNFPGRFSGRQFSNSRSEMNVSTLELGDSALYLCASSVTGTVGTEAFFGQGTRLTVV.

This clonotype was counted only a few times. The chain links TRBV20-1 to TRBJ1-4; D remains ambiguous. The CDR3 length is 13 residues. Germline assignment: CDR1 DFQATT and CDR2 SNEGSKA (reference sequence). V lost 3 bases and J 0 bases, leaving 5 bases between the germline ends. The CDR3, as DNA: TGCAGTGCTAGTGCGTCAACTAATGAAAAACTGTTTTTT. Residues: CSASASTNEKLFF.

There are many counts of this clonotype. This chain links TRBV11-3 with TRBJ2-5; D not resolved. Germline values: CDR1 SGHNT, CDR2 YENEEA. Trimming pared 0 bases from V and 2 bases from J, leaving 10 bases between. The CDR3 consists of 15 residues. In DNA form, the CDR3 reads TGTGCCAGCAGCTTAGATCTCGCTAAGCAAGAGACCCAGTACTTC. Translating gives CASSLDLAKQETQYF.

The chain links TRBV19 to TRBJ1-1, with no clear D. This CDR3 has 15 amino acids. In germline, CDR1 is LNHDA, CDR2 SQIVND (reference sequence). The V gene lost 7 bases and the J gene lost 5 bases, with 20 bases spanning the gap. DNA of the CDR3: TGTGCCAGTATTTCAACAGTTAAGTCTACGACTGAAGCTTTCTTT. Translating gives CASISTVKSTTEAFF.

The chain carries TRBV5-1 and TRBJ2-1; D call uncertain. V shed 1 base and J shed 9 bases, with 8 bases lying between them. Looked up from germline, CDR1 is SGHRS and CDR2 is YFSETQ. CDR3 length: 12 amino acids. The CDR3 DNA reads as TGCGCCAGCAGCTTGCCCAGAAGTGAGCAGTTCTTC. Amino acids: CASSLPRSEQFF.

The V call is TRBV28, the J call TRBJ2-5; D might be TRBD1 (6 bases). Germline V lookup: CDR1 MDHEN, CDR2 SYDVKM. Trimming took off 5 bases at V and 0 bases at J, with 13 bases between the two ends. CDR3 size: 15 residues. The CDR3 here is CASSPLQGYQETQYF. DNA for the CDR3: TGTGCCAGCAGTCCCTTGCAGGGGTACCAAGAGACCCAGTACTTC.

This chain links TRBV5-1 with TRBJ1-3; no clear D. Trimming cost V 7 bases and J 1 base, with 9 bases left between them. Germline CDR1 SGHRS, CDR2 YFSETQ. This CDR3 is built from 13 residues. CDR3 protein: CASGEPSGNTIYF. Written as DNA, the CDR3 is TGCGCCAGCGGTGAACCTTCTGGAAACACCATATATTTT.

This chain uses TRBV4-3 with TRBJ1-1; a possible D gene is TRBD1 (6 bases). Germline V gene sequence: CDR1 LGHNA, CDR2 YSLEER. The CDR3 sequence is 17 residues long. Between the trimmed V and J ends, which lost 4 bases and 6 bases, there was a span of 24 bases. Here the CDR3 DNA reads TGCGCCAGCAGCCCGGGGGGTAGGGGGACGTCTTTCTCTGAAGCTTTCTTT. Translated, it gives CASSPGGRGTSFSEAFF.

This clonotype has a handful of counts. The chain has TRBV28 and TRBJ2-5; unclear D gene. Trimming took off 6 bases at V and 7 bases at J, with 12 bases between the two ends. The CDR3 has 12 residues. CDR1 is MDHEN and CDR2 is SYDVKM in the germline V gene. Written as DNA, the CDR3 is TGTGCCAGCAGAGCGAGCACTACGACCCAGTACTTC. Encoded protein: CASRASTTTQYF. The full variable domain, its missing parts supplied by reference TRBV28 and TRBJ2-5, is DVKVTQSSRYLVKRTGEKVFLECVQDMDHENMFWYRQDPGLGLRLIYFSYDVKMKEKGDIPEGYSVSREKKERFSLILESASTNQTSMYLCASRASTTTQYFGPGTRLLVL.